The entry that follows covers one T cell receptor (beta chain) sequence. The data were obtained in a study of blood T cell repertoires in COVID-19. Study-wide background: The origin of the acute and convalescent COVID-19 samples was the United States, Italy and Spain.

V shed 8 bases, J shed 1 base, and the junction held 3 bases outside the gene matches. CDR1 and CDR2 (germline): MNHEY, SVGAGI. The CDR3 runs 14 residues. Authors' data handling: Amplification of reference gene primers provided the estimated nucleated cell counts. Some clones are missing from TCRdb's copy, which holds only in-frame ones; the method was immunoSEQ multiplex PCR. The D gene and trimming were derived from the DNA, and the V and J assignments and clone size from that table. In the table there are approximately 46,000 clones, 82% of which are singletons. Material for sequencing was peripheral blood. The sequence was collected from a woman in her 70s with acute or convalescent COVID-19. The rearrangement links TRBV6-5 to TRBJ2-1; 9 nucleotides agree with TRBD2. In nucleotides, the CDR3 is TGTGCCAGCGGGCGGGGGGGGTCCTACAATGAGCAGTTCTTC. Translation gives CASGRGGSYNEQFF.